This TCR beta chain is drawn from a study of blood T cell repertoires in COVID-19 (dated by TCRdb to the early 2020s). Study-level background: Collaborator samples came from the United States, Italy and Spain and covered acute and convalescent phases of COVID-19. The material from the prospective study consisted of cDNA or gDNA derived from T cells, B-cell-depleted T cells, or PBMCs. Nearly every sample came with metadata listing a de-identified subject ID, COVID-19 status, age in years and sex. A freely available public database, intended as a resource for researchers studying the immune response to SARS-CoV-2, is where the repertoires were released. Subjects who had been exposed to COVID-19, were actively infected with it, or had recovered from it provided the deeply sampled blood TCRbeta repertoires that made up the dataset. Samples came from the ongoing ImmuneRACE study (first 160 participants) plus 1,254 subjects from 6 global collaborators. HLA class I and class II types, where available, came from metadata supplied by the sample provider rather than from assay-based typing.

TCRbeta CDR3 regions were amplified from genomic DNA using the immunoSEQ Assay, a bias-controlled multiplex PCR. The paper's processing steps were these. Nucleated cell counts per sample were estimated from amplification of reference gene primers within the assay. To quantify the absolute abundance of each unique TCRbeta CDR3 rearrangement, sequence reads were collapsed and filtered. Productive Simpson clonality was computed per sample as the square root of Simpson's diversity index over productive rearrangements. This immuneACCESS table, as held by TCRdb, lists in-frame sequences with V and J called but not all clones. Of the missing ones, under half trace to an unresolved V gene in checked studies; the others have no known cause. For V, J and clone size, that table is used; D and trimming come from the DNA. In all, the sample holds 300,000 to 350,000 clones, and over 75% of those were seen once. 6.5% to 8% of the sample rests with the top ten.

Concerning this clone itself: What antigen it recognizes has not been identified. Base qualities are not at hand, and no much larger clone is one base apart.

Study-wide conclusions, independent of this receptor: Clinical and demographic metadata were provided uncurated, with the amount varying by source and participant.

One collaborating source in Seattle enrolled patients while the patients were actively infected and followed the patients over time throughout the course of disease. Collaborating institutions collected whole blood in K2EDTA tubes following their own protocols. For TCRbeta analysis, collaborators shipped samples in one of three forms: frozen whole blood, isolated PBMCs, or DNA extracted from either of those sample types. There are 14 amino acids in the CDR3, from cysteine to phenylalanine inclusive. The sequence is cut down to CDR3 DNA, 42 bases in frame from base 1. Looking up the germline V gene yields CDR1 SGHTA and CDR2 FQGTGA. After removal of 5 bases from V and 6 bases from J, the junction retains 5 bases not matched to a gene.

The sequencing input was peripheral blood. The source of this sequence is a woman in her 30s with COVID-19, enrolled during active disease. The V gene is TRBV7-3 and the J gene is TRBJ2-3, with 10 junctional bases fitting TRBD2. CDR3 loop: CASSPGLAVDTQYF. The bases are TGTGCCAGCAGCCCCGGACTAGCGGTGGATACGCAGTATTTT.